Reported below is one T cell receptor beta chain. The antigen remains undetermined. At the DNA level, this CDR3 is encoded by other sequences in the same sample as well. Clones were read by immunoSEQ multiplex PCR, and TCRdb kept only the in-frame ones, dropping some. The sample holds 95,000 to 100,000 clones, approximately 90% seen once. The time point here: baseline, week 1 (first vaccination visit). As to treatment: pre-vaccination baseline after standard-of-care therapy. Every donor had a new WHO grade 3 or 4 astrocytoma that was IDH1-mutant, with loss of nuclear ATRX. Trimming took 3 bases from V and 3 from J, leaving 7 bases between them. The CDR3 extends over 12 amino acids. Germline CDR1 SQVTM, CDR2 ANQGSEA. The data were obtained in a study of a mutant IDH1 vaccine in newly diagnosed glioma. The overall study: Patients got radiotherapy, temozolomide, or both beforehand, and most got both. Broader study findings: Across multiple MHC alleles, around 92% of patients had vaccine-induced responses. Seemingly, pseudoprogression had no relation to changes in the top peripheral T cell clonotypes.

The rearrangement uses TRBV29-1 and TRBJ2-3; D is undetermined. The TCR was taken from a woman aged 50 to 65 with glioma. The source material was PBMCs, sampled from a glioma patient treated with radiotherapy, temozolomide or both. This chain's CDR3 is CSVDPSTDTQYF. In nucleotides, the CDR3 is TGCAGCGTTGATCCCAGTACAGATACGCAGTATTTT.